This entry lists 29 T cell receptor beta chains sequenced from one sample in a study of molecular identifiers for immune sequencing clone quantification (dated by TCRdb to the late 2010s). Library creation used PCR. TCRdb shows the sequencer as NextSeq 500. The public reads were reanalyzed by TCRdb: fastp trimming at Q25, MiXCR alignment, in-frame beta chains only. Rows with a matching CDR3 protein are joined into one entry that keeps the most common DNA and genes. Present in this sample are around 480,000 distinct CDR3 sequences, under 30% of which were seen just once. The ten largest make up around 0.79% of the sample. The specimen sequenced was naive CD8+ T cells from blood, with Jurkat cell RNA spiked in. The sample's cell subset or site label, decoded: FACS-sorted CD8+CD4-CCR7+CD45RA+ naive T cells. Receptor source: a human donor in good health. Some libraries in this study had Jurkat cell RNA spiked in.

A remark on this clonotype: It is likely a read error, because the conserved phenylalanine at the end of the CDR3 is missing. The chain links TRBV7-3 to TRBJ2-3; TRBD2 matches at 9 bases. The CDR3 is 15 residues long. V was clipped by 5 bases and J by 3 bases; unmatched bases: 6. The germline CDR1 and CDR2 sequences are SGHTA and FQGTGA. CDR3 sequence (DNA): TGTGCCAGCAGCCCTCTAGCGGGAATGACAGATACGCAGTATCTT. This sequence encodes CASSPLAGMTDTQYL.

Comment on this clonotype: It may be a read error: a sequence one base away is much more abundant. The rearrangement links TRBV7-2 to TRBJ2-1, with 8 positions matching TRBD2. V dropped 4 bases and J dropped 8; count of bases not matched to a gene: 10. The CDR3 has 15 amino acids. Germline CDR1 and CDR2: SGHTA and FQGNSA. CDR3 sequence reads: CASSSVGLGGDEQFF. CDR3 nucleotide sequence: TGTGCCAGCAGCTCAGTGGGACTAGGAGGTGATGAGCAGTTCTTC.

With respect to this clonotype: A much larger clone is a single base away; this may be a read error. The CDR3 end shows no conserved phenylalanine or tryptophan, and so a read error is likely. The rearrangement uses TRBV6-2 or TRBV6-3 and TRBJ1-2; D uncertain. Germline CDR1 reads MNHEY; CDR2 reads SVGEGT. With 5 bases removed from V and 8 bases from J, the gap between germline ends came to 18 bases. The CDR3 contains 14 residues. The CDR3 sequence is CASSTAFRIVGYTS. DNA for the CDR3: TGTGCCAGCAGTACAGCCTTCAGGATCGTAGGCTACACCTCC.

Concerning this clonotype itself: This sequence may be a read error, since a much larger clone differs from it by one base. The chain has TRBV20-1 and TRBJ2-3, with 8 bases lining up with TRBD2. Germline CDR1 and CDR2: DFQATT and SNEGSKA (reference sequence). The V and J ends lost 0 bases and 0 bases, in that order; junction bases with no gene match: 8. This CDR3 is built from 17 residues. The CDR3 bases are TGCAGTGCTAGAGATTTGGCTAGCGGGTGTAGCACAGATACGCAGTATTTT. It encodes CSARDLASGCSTDTQYF.

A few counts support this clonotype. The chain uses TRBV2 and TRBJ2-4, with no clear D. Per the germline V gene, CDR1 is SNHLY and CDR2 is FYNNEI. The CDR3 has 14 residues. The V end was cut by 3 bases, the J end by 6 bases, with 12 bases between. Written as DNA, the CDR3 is TGTGCCAGCAGTGATCCGCTAGAAGTAAACATTCAGTACTTC. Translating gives CASSDPLEVNIQYF. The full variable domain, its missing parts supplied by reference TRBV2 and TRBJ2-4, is EPEVTQTPSHQVTQMGQEVILRCVPISNHLYFYWYRQILGQKVEFLVSFYNNEISEKSEIFDDQFSVERPDGSNFTLKIRSTKLEDSAMYFCASSDPLEVNIQYFGAGTRLSVL.

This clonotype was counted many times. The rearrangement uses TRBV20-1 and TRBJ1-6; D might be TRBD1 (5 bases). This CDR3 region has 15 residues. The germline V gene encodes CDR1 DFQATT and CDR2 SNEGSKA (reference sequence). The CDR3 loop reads CSPHRTDYYNSPLHF. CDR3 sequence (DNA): TGCAGCCCTCACAGGACTGATTATTATAATTCACCCCTCCACTTT.

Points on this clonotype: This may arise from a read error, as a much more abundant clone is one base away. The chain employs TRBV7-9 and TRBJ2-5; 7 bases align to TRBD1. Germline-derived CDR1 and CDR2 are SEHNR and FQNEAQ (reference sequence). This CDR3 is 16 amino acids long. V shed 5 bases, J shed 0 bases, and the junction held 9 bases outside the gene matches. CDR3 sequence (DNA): TGTGCCAGCAGCCGGCGGACAGGTTTATACCAAGAGACCCAGTACTTC. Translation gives CASSRRTGLYQETQYF. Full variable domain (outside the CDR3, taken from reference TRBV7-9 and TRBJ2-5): DTGVSQNPRHKITKRGQNVTFRCDPISEHNRLYWYRQTLGQGPEFLTYFQNEAQLEKSRLLSDRFSAERPKGSFSTLEIQRTEQGDSAMYLCASSRRTGLYQETQYFGPGTRLLVL.

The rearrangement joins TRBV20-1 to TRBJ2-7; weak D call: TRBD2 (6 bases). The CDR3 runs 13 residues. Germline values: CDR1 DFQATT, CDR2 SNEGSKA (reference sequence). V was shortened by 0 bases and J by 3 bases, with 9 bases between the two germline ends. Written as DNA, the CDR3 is TGCAGTGCTAGAGATGGGACTTTCTACGAGCAGTACTTC. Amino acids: CSARDGTFYEQYF.

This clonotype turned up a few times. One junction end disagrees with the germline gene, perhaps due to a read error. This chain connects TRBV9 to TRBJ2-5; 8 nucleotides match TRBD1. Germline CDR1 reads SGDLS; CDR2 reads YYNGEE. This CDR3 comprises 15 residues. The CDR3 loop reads CASGVRDRNQETQYF. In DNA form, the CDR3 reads TGTGCCAGCGGCGTACGGGACAGGAATCAAGAGACCCAGTACTTC.

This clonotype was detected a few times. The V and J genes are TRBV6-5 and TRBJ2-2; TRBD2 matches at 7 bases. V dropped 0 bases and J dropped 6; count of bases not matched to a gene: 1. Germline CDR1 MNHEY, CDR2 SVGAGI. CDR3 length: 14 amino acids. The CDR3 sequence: CASSYSGGAGELFF. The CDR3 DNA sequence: TGTGCCAGCAGTTACTCGGGAGGGGCCGGGGAGCTGTTTTTT.

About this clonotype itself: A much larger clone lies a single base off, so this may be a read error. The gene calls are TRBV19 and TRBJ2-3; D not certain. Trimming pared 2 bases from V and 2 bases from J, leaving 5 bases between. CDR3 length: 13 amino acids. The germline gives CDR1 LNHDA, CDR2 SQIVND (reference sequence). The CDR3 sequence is CASSIKTTDTQYF. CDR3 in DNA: TGTGCCAGTAGTATAAAGACCACAGATACGCAGTATTTT.

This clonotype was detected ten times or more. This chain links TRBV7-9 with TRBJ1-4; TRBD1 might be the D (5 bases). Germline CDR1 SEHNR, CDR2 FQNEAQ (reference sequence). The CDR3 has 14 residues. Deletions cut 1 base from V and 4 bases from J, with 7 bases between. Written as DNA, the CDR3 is TGTGCCAGCAGCTTAGGACAGCATAATGAAAAACTGTTTTTT. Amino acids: CASSLGQHNEKLFF.

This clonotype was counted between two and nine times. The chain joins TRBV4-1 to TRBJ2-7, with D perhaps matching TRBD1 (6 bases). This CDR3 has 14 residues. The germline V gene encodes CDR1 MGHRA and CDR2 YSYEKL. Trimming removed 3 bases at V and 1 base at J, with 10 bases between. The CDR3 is CASSQTQGSYEQYF. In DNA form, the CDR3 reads TGCGCCAGCAGCCAGACACAGGGATCCTACGAGCAGTACTTC.

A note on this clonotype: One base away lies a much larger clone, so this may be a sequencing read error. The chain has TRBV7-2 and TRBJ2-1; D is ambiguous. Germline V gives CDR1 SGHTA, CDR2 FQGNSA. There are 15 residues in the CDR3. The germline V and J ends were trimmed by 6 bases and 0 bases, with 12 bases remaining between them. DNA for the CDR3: TGTGCCAGCAGATCGGACGGTAGCTCCTACAATGAGCAGTTCTTC. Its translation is CASRSDGSSYNEQFF.

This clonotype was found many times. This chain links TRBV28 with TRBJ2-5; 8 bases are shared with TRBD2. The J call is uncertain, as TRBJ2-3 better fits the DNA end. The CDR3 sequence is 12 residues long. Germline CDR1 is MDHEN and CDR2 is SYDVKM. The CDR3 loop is CASSLGGGPQYF. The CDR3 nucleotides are TGTGCCAGCAGCTTGGGCGGGGGGCCGCAGTATTTT.

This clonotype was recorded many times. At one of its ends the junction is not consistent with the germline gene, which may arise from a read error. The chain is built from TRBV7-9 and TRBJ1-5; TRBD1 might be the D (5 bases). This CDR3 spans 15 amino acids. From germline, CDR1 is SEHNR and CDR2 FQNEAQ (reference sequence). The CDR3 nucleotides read TGCGCCAGCAGCCTAGGAACGGGGGGCAATCAGCCCCAGCATTTT. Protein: CASSLGTGGNQPQHF.

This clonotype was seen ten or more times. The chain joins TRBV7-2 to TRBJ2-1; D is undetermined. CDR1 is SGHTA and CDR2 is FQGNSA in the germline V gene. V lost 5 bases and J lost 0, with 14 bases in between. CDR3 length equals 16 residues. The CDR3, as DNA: TGTGCCAGCAGCCCCAGTTGGGGAAGCTCCTACAATGAGCAGTTCTTC. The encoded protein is CASSPSWGSSYNEQFF.

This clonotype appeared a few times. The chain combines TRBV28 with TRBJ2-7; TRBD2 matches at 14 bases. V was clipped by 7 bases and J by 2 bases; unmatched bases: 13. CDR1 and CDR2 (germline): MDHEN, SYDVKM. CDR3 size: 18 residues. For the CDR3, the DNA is TGTGCCAGCACGATCGGGACTAGCGGGAGCGGAACACCCTACGAGCAGTACTTC. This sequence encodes CASTIGTSGSGTPYEQYF.

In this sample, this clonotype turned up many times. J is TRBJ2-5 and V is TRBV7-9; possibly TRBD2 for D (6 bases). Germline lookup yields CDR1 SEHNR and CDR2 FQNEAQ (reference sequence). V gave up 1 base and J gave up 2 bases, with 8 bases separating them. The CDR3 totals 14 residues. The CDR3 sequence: CASSLVAEQETQYF. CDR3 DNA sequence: TGTGCCAGCAGCTTAGTAGCGGAACAAGAGACCCAGTACTTC.

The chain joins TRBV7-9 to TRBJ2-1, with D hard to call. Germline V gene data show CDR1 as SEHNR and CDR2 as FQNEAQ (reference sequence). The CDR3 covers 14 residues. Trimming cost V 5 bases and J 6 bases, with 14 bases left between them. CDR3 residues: CASSPSSWGNEQFF. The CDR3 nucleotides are TGTGCCAGCAGCCCATCCTCCTGGGGCAATGAGCAGTTCTTC.

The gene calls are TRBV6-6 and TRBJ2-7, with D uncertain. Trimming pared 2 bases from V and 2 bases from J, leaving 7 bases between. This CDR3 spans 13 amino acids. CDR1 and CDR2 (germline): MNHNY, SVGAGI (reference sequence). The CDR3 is CASSYRETYEQYF. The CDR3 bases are TGTGCCAGCAGTTACCGAGAAACCTACGAGCAGTACTTC.

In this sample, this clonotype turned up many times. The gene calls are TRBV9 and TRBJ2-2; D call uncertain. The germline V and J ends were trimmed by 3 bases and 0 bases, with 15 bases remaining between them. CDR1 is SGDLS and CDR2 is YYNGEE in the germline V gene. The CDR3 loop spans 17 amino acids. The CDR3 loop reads CASSAPITEPNTGELFF. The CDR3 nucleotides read TGTGCCAGCAGCGCTCCGATAACTGAGCCGAACACCGGGGAGCTGTTTTTT.

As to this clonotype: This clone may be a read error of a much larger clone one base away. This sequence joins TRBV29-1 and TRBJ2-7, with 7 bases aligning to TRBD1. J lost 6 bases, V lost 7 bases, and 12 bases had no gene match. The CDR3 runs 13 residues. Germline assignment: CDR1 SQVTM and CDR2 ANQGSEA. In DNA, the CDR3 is TGCAGCGCTAAAACCGGGGCAGGGGGCGAGCAGTACTTC. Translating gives CSAKTGAGGEQYF.

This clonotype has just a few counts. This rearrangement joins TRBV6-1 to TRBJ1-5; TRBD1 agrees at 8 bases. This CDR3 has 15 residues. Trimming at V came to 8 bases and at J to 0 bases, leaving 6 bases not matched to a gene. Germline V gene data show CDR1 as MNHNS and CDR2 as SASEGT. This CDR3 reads CASAQGDNSNQPQHF. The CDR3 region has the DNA TGTGCCAGCGCACAGGGGGATAATAGCAATCAGCCCCAGCATTTT.

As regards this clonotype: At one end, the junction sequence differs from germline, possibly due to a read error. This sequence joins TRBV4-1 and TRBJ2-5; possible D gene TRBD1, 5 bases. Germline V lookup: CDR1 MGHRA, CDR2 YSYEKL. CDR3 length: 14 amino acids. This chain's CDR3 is CASSPGQGREPQYF. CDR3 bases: TGCGCCAGCAGTCCTGGGCAGGGCCGAGAGCCCCAGTACTTC.

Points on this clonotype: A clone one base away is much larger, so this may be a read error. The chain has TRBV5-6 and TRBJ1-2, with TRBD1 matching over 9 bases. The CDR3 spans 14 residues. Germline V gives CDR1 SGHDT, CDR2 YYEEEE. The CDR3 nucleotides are TGTGCCAGCAGCTTGGAACAGGGGGCCTATGGCCACACCTTC. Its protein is CASSLEQGAYGHTF.

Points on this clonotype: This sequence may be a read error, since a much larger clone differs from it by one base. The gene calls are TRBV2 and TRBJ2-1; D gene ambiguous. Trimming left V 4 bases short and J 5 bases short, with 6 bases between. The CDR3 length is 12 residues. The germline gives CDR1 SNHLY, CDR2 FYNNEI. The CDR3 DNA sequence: TGTGCCAGCAGTGTACCTAACAATGAGCAGTTCTTC. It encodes CASSVPNNEQFF.

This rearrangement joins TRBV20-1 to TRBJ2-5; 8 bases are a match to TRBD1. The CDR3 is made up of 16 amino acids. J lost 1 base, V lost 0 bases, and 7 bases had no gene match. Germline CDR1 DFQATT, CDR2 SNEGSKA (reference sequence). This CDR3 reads CSARDRWGQVQETQYF. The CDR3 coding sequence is TGCAGTGCTAGAGATCGCTGGGGACAGGTCCAAGAGACCCAGTACTTC.

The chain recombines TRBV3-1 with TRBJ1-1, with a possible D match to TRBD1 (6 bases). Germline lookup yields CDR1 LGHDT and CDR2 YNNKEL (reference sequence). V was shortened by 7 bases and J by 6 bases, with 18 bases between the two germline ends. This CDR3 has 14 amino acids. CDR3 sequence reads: CASTPTGLGAEAFF. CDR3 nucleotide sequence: TGTGCCAGCACGCCAACAGGGCTGGGGGCTGAAGCTTTCTTT.